Below are 26 T cell receptor beta chains sequenced from a single sample in a study of cytomegalovirus exposure and HLA in healthy donors. PCR used 60 Vbeta primers and 13 Jbeta primers. The protocol was immunoSEQ multiplex PCR, while the TCRdb copy is restricted to in-frame clones and leaves out a portion. The top ten clones hold 0.85% to 1.4% of a sample with about 150,000 clones, just under 80% of them seen once. The sequencing sample was made of PBMCs. These receptor sequences come from a male donor in good health and CMV-seronegative.

Comment on this clone: Its ends do not fully match the called genes, so a read error is possible. This CDR3 is also generated by other DNA sequences in the sample. The rearrangement links TRBV7-3 to TRBJ2-7; TRBD1 aligns across 8 bases. Germline V lookup: CDR1 SGHTA, CDR2 FQGTGA. The CDR3 is 15 residues long. CDR3 loop: CASSRGTGGVYEQYF. CDR3 in DNA: TGCGCCAGCAGCCGTGGGACAGGAGGGGTCTACGAGCAGTACTTC.

The chain has TRBV7-2 and TRBJ1-1; D not resolved. Trimming shortened V by 5 bases and J by 7 bases, and 8 bases separated the two germline ends. From germline, CDR1 is SGHTA and CDR2 FQGNSA. The CDR3 consists of 11 residues. The CDR3 nucleotides are TGTGCCAGCAGCATCAGTTATGAAGCTTTCTTT. It is translated as CASSISYEAFF.

The V and J genes are TRBV9 and TRBJ2-5, with a possible D match to TRBD2 (6 bases). Germline V lookup: CDR1 SGDLS, CDR2 YYNGEE. The CDR3 is made up of 15 amino acids. The germline V and J ends were trimmed by 4 bases and 5 bases, with 18 bases remaining between them. The CDR3 DNA reads TGTGCCAGCAGCCGGGTGGGGACTGCCCCCGAGACCCAGTACTTC. Residues: CASSRVGTAPETQYF.

The V and J genes are TRBV6-1 and TRBJ1-2; a possible D gene is TRBD1 (6 bases). There are 16 residues in the CDR3. From germline, CDR1 is MNHNS and CDR2 SASEGT. The V end was cut by 0 bases, the J end by 8 bases, with 19 bases between. This CDR3 is CASSEALTGSHRGYTF. CDR3 DNA sequence: TGTGCCAGCAGTGAAGCGTTAACAGGGTCCCATAGGGGCTACACCTTC.

The chain is built from TRBV4-3 and TRBJ2-3; the match to TRBD1 covers 7 bases. Germline V gives CDR1 LGHNA, CDR2 YSLEER. The V and J ends lost 4 bases and 2 bases, in that order; junction bases with no gene match: 9. This CDR3 has 16 residues. DNA for the CDR3: TGCGCCAGCAGCCGCAAAGGACAGGCATACACAGATACGCAGTATTTT. Amino acid sequence: CASSRKGQAYTDTQYF.

This clone has ten or more counts. The chain has TRBV5-1 and TRBJ1-6; D is unclear. Trimming cost V 5 bases and J 13 bases, with 19 bases left between them. CDR3 length: 14 amino acids. Germline CDR1 SGHRS, CDR2 YFSETQ. The DNA for the CDR3 is TGCGCCAGCAGGCCGGGAGTCCAAAATGGCCCCCTCCACTTT. Amino acids: CASRPGVQNGPLHF.

This clone was found a few times. The V call is TRBV5-6, the J call TRBJ2-7, with 8 bases fitting TRBD1. The CDR3 runs to 15 residues. Trimming at V came to 4 bases and at J to 4 bases, leaving 10 bases not matched to a gene. Germline assignment: CDR1 SGHDT and CDR2 YYEEEE. The DNA of the CDR3 is TGTGCCAGCAGCCGACTGACAGGGGTAATATACGAGCAGTACTTC. Translation gives CASSRLTGVIYEQYF. Complete variable domain (other parts from reference TRBV5-6 and TRBJ2-7): DAGVTQSPTHLIKTRGQQVTLRCSPKSGHDTVSWYQQALGQGPQFIFQYYEEEERQRGNFPDRFSGHQFPNYSSELNVNALLLGDSALYLCASSRLTGVIYEQYFGPGTRLTVT.

The gene calls are TRBV4-3 and TRBJ2-5; D is undetermined. The CDR3 covers 13 residues. The ends were cut back, 3 bases at V and 5 bases at J, with 10 bases in the middle. CDR1 and CDR2 (germline): LGHNA, YSLEER. For the CDR3, the DNA is TGCGCCAGCAGCCAGGCCCAAACCGAGACCCAGTACTTC. It yields the protein CASSQAQTETQYF.

V is TRBV11-3 and J is TRBJ1-1; D call uncertain. The germline V gene encodes CDR1 SGHNT and CDR2 YENEEA. The CDR3 has 15 residues. V lost 1 base and J lost 1, with 10 bases in between. The CDR3 region is CASSLVVAENTEAFF. DNA of the CDR3: TGTGCCAGCAGCTTAGTTGTGGCGGAGAACACTGAAGCTTTCTTT.

The rearrangement uses TRBV14 and TRBJ2-3, with 8 bases fitting TRBD2. The trim removed 0 bases at V and 7 bases at J, leaving 3 bases unmatched. The CDR3 is 14 residues long. The germline gives CDR1 SGHDN, CDR2 FVKESK. The DNA for the CDR3 is TGTGCCAGCAGCCAAGACCGCGGGGGGCATACGCAGTATTTT. This translates into CASSQDRGGHTQYF.

The chain uses TRBV5-1 and TRBJ2-1; 8 bases map to TRBD1. The germline gives CDR1 SGHRS, CDR2 YFSETQ. J was trimmed by 10 bases and V by 0 bases; bases with no gene match: 9. This CDR3 has 15 amino acids. This chain's CDR3 is CASSLVRQGAEEQFF. The CDR3 DNA reads TGCGCCAGCAGCTTGGTGCGGCAGGGGGCGGAGGAGCAGTTCTTC.

This clone was recorded once. The junction shows a germline mismatch at one end, possibly a read error. The genes are TRBV7-7 and TRBJ2-5; 8 nucleotides line up with TRBD1. CDR3 length equals 16 residues. CDR1 and CDR2 from the germline V gene are SSHAT and FNYEAQ (reference sequence). The CDR3 nucleotides read TGTGCTAGCAGCTTAGGGGCAGGGGGCGTGGGTGAGACCCAGTACTTC. Its translation: CASSLGAGGVGETQYF.

Details on this clone: Its ends do not fully match the called genes, so a read error is possible. V usage is TRBV5-8 and J usage is TRBJ2-2; the D gene is possibly TRBD1 (6 bases). Per the germline V gene, CDR1 is SGHTS and CDR2 is YDEGEE. CDR3 length: 11 residues. Here the CDR3 DNA reads TGTGCCAGCAGCTTGGGCACCGGGACAAGTTTT. This codes for CASSLGTGTSF.

The rearrangement links TRBV29-1 to TRBJ2-7; the match to TRBD2 covers 8 bases. CDR1 SQVTM and CDR2 ANQGSEA come from the germline V gene. The CDR3 sequence is 14 residues long. J was trimmed by 5 bases and V by 2 bases; bases with no gene match: 8. The CDR3 spells CSVESGLAGNEQYF. CDR3 nucleotides: TGCAGCGTTGAAAGCGGACTAGCCGGGAACGAGCAGTACTTC.

This chain uses TRBV5-4 with TRBJ2-5, with a possible D match to TRBD2 (5 bases). CDR1 and CDR2 (germline): SGHNT, YYREEE (reference sequence). V shed 3 bases and J shed 4 bases, with 16 bases lying between them. The CDR3 spans 15 residues. CDR3 sequence: CASSSERAGGETQYF. The CDR3, as DNA: TGTGCCAGCAGCTCTGAGAGGGCGGGCGGAGAGACCCAGTACTTC.

The chain is built from TRBV7-3 and TRBJ2-3; 10 nucleotides match TRBD2. Germline assignment: CDR1 SGHTA and CDR2 FQGTGA. With 8 bases clipped from V and 1 base from J, the junction kept 3 bases outside the gene matches. The CDR3 is made up of 14 amino acids. CDR3 sequence: CASGAGGGTDTQYF. CDR3 nucleotides: TGTGCCAGCGGAGCGGGGGGGGGCACAGATACGCAGTATTTT. The full variable domain, completed using reference TRBV7-3 and TRBJ2-3, is GAGVSQTPSNKVTEKGKYVELRCDPISGHTALYWYRQSLGQGPEFLIYFQGTGAADDSGLPNDRFFAVRPEGSVSTLKIQRTERGDSAVYLCASGAGGGTDTQYFGPGTRLTVL.

This rearrangement joins TRBV4-1 to TRBJ1-2; 9 bases line up with TRBD1. The ends lost 1 base at V and 6 bases at J; junction bases unmatched: 6. Per germline, CDR1 MGHRA and CDR2 YSYEKL. This CDR3 has 15 residues. Here the CDR3 reads CASSQVSGQGDGYTF. The CDR3 region has the DNA TGCGCCAGCAGCCAAGTGTCGGGACAGGGTGATGGCTACACCTTC.

The chain has TRBV6-6 and TRBJ1-2, with D tentatively TRBD1 (6 bases). Germline V lookup: CDR1 MNHNY, CDR2 SVGAGI (reference sequence). Trimming left V 4 bases short and J 3 bases short, with 15 bases between. The CDR3 spans 15 residues. CDR3 in DNA: TGTGCCAGCAGTTCCCCGACAGGAGGAGACTATGGCTACACCTTC. Encoded protein: CASSSPTGGDYGYTF.

The rearrangement links TRBV18 to TRBJ2-7, with D possibly matching TRBD2 (7 bases). From germline, CDR1 is KGHSH and CDR2 LQKENI. The CDR3 totals 13 residues. Trimming took off 8 bases at V and 5 bases at J, with 16 bases between the two ends. CDR3 sequence reads: CASGGGLIDEQYF. The DNA for the CDR3 is TGTGCCAGCGGGGGGGGCCTGATCGACGAGCAGTACTTC.

The chain has TRBV18 and TRBJ1-1; D is undetermined. Germline-derived CDR1 and CDR2 are KGHSH and LQKENI. The germline V and J ends were trimmed by 4 bases and 1 base, with 10 bases remaining between them. The length of the CDR3 is 14 residues. As DNA, the CDR3 is TGTGCCAGCTCACGGCAGGAGGGGAACACTGAAGCTTTCTTT. This sequence encodes CASSRQEGNTEAFF.

In this sample, this clone turned up once. DNA for the CDR3: TGTGCCAGCAGCGAGGGGGGAGGACAGGGGGTGAATGAGCAGTTCTTC. Its translation: CASSEGGGQGVNEQFF. This rearrangement joins TRBV9 to TRBJ2-1; TRBD1 agrees at 10 bases. The CDR3 length is 16 residues. V trimming: 3 bases; J trimming: 7 bases; junction bases outside the gene matches: 10. Germline assignment: CDR1 SGDLS and CDR2 YYNGEE.

The sample holds a few counts of this clone. V gene TRBV7-3 combines with J gene TRBJ1-6, with D perhaps matching TRBD1 (6 bases). The CDR3 sequence is 13 residues long. Trimming took off 4 bases at V and 11 bases at J, with 12 bases between the two ends. CDR1 SGHTA and CDR2 FQGTGA come from the germline V gene. In nucleotides, the CDR3 is TGTGCCAGCAGCTCGGACAGCCGGACACCCCTCCACTTT. Translation: CASSSDSRTPLHF.

The V and J genes are TRBV29-1 and TRBJ1-1, with D hard to call. Germline V gives CDR1 SQVTM, CDR2 ANQGSEA. The CDR3 is 14 residues long. The ends were cut back, 8 bases at V and 1 base at J, with 17 bases in the middle. The CDR3 DNA is TGCAGCCCCTCCCTCGGAACAGAGAACACTGAAGCTTTCTTT. Protein sequence: CSPSLGTENTEAFF.

The chain links TRBV5-4 to TRBJ2-3; 10 positions match TRBD2. This CDR3 spans 17 amino acids. Trimming removed 3 bases from V and 2 bases from J; junction bases left unmatched: 9. In germline, CDR1 is SGHNT, CDR2 YYREEE (reference sequence). CDR3: CASSSPLAGGDTDTQYF. DNA of the CDR3: TGTGCCAGCAGCTCCCCATTAGCGGGGGGAGACACAGATACGCAGTATTTT.

The chain is built from TRBV30 and TRBJ1-4; TRBD1 aligns across 7 bases. Germline CDR1 and CDR2: GTSNPN and SVGIG (reference sequence). Trimming removed 4 bases from V and 3 bases from J; junction bases left unmatched: 17. The CDR3 sequence is 18 residues long. CDR3 sequence reads: CAWTRQGFTPRANEKLFF. CDR3 nucleotides: TGTGCCTGGACCAGACAGGGCTTCACCCCTCGGGCTAATGAAAAACTGTTTTTT.

This chain connects TRBV10-1 to TRBJ2-3; 8 bases align to TRBD1. The CDR3 has 14 amino acids. V shed 7 bases, J shed 6 bases, and the junction held 9 bases outside the gene matches. Germline-derived CDR1 and CDR2 are WNHNN and SYGVQD (reference sequence). The CDR3 sequence is CASKPGGVSDTQYF. CDR3 bases: TGCGCCAGCAAACCAGGGGGCGTCTCGGATACGCAGTATTTT.